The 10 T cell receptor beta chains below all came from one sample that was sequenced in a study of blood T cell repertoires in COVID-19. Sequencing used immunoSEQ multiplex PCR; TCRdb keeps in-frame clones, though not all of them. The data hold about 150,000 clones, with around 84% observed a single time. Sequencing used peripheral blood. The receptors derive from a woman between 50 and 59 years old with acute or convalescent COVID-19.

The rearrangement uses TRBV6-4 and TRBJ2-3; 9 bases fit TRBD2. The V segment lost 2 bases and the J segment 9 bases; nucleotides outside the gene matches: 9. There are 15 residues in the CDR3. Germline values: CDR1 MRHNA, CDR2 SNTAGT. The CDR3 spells CASSDGRGGWTTQYF. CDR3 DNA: TGTGCCAGCAGTGACGGGCGGGGGGGCTGGACAACGCAGTATTTT.

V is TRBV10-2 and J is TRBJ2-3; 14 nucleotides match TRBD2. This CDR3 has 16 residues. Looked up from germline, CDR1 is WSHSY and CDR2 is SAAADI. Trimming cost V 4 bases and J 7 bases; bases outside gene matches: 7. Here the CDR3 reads CASSGLAGGPRHTQYF. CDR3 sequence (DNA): TGCGCCAGCAGTGGACTAGCGGGGGGGCCTCGCCATACGCAGTATTTT.

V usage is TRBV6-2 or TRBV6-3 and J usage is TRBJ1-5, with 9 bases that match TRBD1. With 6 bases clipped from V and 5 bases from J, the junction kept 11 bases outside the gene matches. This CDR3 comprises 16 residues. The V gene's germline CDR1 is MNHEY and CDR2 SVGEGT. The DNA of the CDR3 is TGTGCCAGCAGCCCGTTGACTCACAGGGGGCATCAGCCCCAGCATTTT. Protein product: CASSPLTHRGHQPQHF.

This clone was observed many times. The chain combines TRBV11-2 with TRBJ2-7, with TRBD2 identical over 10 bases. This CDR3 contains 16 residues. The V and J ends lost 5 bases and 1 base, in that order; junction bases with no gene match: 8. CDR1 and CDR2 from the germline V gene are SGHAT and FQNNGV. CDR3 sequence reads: CASSNPGGLASYEQYF. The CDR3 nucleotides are TGTGCCAGCAGCAACCCTGGGGGACTAGCGTCCTACGAGCAGTACTTC.

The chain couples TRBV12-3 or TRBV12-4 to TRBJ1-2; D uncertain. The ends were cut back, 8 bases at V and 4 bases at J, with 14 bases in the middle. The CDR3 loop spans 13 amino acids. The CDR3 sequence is CASAPSGSYGYTF. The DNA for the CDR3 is TGTGCCAGCGCTCCGTCGGGTTCCTATGGCTACACCTTC.

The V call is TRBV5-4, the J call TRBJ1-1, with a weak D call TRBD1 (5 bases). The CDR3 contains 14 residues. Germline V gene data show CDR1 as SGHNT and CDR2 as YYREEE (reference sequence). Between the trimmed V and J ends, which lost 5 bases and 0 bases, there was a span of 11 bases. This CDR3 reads CASRAQVVNTEAFF. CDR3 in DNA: TGTGCCAGCAGGGCACAGGTAGTGAACACTGAAGCTTTCTTT.

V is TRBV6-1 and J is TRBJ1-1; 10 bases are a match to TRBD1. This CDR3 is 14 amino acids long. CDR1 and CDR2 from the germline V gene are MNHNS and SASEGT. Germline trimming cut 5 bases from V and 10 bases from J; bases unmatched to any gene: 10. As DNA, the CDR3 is TGTGCCAGCAGTTGGGGGACAGGGGAGGATGGAGCTTTCTTT. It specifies CASSWGTGEDGAFF.

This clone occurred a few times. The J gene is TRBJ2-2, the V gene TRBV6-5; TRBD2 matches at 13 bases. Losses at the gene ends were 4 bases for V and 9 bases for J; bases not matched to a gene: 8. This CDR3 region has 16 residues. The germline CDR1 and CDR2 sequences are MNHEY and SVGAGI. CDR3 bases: TGTGCCAGCAGTTCCACTAGCGGGAGGGCCGAGCGGGAGCTGTTTTTT. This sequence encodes CASSSTSGRAERELFF.

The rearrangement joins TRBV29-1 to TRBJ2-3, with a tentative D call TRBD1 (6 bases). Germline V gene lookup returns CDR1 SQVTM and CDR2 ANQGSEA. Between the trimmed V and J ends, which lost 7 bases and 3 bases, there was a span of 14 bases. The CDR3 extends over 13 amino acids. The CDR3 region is CSAAGATTDTQYF. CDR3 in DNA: TGCAGCGCTGCAGGGGCGACGACAGATACGCAGTATTTT.

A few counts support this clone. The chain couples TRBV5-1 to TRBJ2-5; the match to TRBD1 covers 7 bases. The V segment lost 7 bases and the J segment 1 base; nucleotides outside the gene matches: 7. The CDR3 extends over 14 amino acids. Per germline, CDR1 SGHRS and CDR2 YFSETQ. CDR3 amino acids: CASPAGQAQETQYF. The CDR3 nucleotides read TGCGCCAGCCCCGCCGGACAGGCCCAAGAGACCCAGTACTTC.